The source of this T cell receptor (beta chain) is a study of response to subunit inactivated influenza vaccine (dated by TCRdb to 2017 to 2018). Context from the whole study: Deep quantitative T cell receptor repertoire profiling was used in the study to track responses to a trivalent subunit inactivated influenza vaccine.

Library preparation was by RT-PCR. Sequencing relied on an Illumina HiSeq 2500. In TCRdb, the public reads were trimmed at Q25 with fastp and aligned with MiXCR, with productive beta chains retained. Each entry merges the rows of one CDR3 protein and shows their most common DNA and genes. The sample records 550,000 to 650,000 distinct CDR3 sequences, 12% of which are singletons. 10% of the sample is held by the ten biggest clonotypes. Concerning this clonotype itself: This clone's antigen is unknown. Within one base of it there is no much larger clone, and no base qualities were kept.

Study-wide conclusions, independent of this receptor: It was suggested by the authors that each seasonal influenza vaccination may recruit only a limited number of new T cells.

CDR1 and CDR2 are drawn from the germline V gene: SGHRS, YFSETQ. Inclusive of the bounding cysteine and phenylalanine, the CDR3 is 14 residues long. Only CDR3 DNA remains: 42 bases, in frame from the first base. The trim is 1 base for V and 5 bases for J, with a gap of 11 bases between the germline ends. This sequence was found in a man between 50 and 59 years old who received an inactivated influenza vaccine. Donor details come from another sample of the same person, matched by shared clones. This sample comprised PBMCs from blood, obtained on the day of vaccination. The rearrangement joined TRBV5-1 to TRBJ2-3, with the D segment identity uncertain. This receptor has the CDR3 CASSLIQLRDTQYF. The DNA reads TGCGCCAGCAGCTTGATTCAGCTTAGAGATACGCAGTATTTT.